This TCR beta chain derives from a study of OX40 agonist ivuxolimab in advanced cancers. Study-wide points: Not determined was the antigen specificity of the expanded peripheral T cells. The CD4+ and CD8+ T cells in the blood had expanded clonally by week 6 at 0.1 to 3.0 mg/kg.

In regard to this clone: Its antigen is not identified.

TCRdb keeps only in-frame clones here, not all; method: immunoSEQ multiplex PCR. The sample has roughly 58,000 clones, around 85% seen once. Here the sequenced sample was CD4+ or CD8+ T cells sorted from blood, taken in a trial of the OX40 agonist ivuxolimab. The origin of this receptor is an adult with an advanced solid tumor such as melanoma, head and neck, liver or kidney cancer.

The CDR3, as DNA: TGTGCCAGCAGCCCGCGTGGGGGAGGTAATGAAAAACTGTTTTTT. This sequence encodes CASSPRGGGNEKLFF. V and J are TRBV13 and TRBJ1-4; TRBD1 is a possible D gene (5 bases). This CDR3 is built from 15 residues. Trimming cost V 5 bases and J 4 bases, with 14 bases left between them. Germline V CDR1 and CDR2: PRHDT, FYEKMQ (reference sequence).